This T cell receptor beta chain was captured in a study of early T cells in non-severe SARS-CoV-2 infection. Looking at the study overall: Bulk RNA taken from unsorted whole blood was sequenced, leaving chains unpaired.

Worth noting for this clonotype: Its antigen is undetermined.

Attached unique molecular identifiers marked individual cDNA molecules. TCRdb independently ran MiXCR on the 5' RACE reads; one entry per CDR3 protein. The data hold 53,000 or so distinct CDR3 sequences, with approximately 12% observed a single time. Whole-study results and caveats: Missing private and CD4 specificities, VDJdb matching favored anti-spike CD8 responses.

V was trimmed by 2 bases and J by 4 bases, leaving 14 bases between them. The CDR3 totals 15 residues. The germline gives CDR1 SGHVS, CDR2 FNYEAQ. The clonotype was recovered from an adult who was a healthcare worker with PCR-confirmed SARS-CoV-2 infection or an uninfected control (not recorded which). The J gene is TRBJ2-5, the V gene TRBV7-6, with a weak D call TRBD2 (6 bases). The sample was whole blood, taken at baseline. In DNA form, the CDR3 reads TGTGCCAGCAGCTTATCTCGCGGGGCGTTAGAGACCCAGTACTTC. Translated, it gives CASSLSRGALETQYF.